This T cell receptor (beta chain) was sequenced for a study of cytomegalovirus exposure and HLA in healthy donors. About the research overall: Caucasian-associated ancestry cluster membership applied to about 77% of 398 genotyped donors.

The PCR made use of 60 Vbeta and 13 Jbeta primers. In the original processing: In a later analysis, the count reached approximately 80 million unique TCR beta chains, with approximately 11 million shared. Profiling relied on immunoSEQ multiplex PCR, and the TCRdb table lists in-frame clones only, not all of them. V and J calls and clone size are copied from that table; D and trimming were computed from the DNA. The table lists about 230,000 clones, over 75% of them singletons, with around 1.4% in the top ten. The CDR3 has 17 residues. Germline V gives CDR1 SGHTA, CDR2 FQGTGA. The V gene lost 1 base and the J gene lost 4 bases, with 19 bases spanning the gap. Donors were nominally healthy when sampled, though unrecorded immune exposures were likely.

The sample taken for sequencing was PBMCs. The clonotype originates from a human donor in good health. The rearrangement uses TRBV7-3 and TRBJ1-1; weak D call: TRBD1 (6 bases). The CDR3 here is CASSLMTAGASGTEAFF. In nucleotides, the CDR3 is TGTGCCAGCAGCTTAATGACCGCGGGGGCCAGCGGCACTGAAGCTTTCTTT.